This TCR beta chain was obtained from a study of T-cell reconstitution after alpha-beta-depleted transplantation in children. This sample's TCRbeta library carried unique molecular identifier barcodes. TCRdb reprocessed the PCR reads with MiXCR, giving one entry per CDR3 protein. This table has 640,000 or so distinct CDR3 sequences, 15% to 20% appearing once. The CDR3 spans 13 residues. Trimming cost V 0 bases and J 5 bases, with 9 bases left between them. CDR1 SGHRS and CDR2 YFSETQ come from the germline V gene. This clonotype was seen ten or more times. The genes are TRBV5-1 and TRBJ2-7; D not resolved. The receptor's source is a human donor who donated a stem cell graft to a child with acute myeloid leukemia. The specimen comprised PBMCs from the stem cell graft donor, sampled from the stem cell graft. This CDR3 is CASSLASENEQYF. The CDR3 DNA sequence: TGCGCCAGCAGCTTGGCGTCCGAGAACGAGCAGTACTTC.